This entry describes one TCR beta chain. In germline, CDR1 is MNHEY, CDR2 SVGAGI. The CDR3 consists of 15 residues. Trimming cost V 6 bases and J 1 base, with 13 bases left between them. This entry is derived from a study of blood T cell repertoires in COVID-19. Looking at the study overall: Samples taken during acute and convalescent COVID-19 were collected in the United States, Italy and Spain. T cells, B-cell-depleted T cells, or PBMCs provided the cDNA or gDNA that served as material.

Source study methods: Scientists estimated how many nucleated cells there were by amplifying reference gene primers. Produced via immunoSEQ multiplex PCR; TCRdb's table is partial and in-frame only. The DNA gave D and trimming, while V, J and clone size come from that table. The sample carries approximately 85,000 clones, around 90% recorded once. The material sequenced was peripheral blood. The chain recombines TRBV6-5 with TRBJ2-1, with D possibly being TRBD2 (5 bases). The clonotype originates from a woman aged 80 or over with active or convalescent COVID-19. CDR3 sequence: CASRVMGASYNEQFF. CDR3 DNA sequence: TGTGCCAGCAGGGTCATGGGAGCGTCCTACAATGAGCAGTTCTTC.